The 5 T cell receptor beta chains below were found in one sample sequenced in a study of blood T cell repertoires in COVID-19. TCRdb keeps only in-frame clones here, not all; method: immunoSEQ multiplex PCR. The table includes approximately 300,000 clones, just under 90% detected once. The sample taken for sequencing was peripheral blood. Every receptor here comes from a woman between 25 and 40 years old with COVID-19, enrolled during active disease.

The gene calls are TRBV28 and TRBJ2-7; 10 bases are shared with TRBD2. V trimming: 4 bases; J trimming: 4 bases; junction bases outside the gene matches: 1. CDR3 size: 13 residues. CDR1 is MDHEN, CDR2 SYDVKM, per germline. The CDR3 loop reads CASSYSGGYEQYV. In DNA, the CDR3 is TGTGCCAGCAGTTATAGCGGGGGGTACGAGCAGTACGTC.

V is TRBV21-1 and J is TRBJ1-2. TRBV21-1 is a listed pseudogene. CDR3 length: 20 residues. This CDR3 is CASSFSGGGSTKRANYGYTF. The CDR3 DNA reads TGTGCCAGCAGCTTCTCGGGCGGGGGGTCGACGAAACGGGCTAACTATGGCTACACCTTC.

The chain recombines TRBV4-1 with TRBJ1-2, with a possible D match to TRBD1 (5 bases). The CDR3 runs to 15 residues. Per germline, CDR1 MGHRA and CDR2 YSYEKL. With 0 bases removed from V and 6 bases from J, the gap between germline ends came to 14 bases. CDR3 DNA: TGCGCCAGCAGCCAAGAATCCAGGGAGGGCCATGGCTACACCTTC. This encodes CASSQESREGHGYTF.

The CDR3 DNA follows: TGTGCCAGCAGTCCCTTCGGGACCAAGCGCCAGGGGGTCGAGACCCAGTACTTC. It specifies CASSPFGTKRQGVETQYF. The genes are TRBV6-2 or TRBV6-3 and TRBJ2-5; 7 bases fit TRBD1. Germline V CDR1 and CDR2: MNHEY, SVGEGT. The CDR3 is 18 amino acids. J gave up 5 bases and V 5 bases, and 20 bases lay outside the gene matches.

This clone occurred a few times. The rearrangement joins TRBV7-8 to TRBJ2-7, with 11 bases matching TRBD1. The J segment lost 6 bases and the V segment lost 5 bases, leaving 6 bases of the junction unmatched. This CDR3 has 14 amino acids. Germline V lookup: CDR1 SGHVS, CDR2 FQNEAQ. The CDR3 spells CASSAGTGGTEQYF. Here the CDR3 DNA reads TGTGCCAGCAGCGCCGGGACAGGGGGTACCGAGCAGTACTTC.